The rows below give T cell receptor beta chains drawn from one sample of a study of T cells in tumors after PD-1 blockade. Clones were sequenced by immunoSEQ multiplex PCR, and TCRdb holds only the in-frame ones, with some missing. Altogether a few thousand clones are present, around 84% being singletons, with the ten largest covering about 50%. The sequencing here drew on PBMCs, taken after anti-PD-1 therapy. These receptors came from a human donor with advanced basal cell or squamous cell carcinoma (not recorded which). The CDR3 runs from the conserved cysteine through the conserved F or W. A D gene is named only where the DNA matches it firmly. Not all rows give a size; the values are once, few, many and, for expanded clones, a class.

TGCGCCAGCAGCCAAGATTCACAGGGCGCTGGAAACACCATATATTTT	CASSQDSQGAGNTIYF	TRBV4-3	TRBJ1-3	once	.
TGTGCCAGTAGTCTAGAGGTCCCATACAATGAGCAGTTCTTC	CASSLEVPYNEQFF	TRBV19	TRBJ2-1	few	.
TGTGCCATCAGTGACCCTAGACTAGCGGGGGACCACTCCTACAATGAGCAGTTCTTC	CAISDPRLAGDHSYNEQFF	TRBV10-3	TRBJ2-1	.	TRBD2
TGTGCCACCAGCAGAGCGGGGGGGTCCTACGAGCAGTACTTC	CATSRAGGSYEQYF	TRBV15	TRBJ2-7	once	TRBD2
TGTGCCAGCAGCTTAGCTACATTCCAGGGTGGCCCAGATACGCAGTATTTT	CASSLATFQGGPDTQYF	TRBV7-6	TRBJ2-3	.	.
TGTGCCAGCAGCAGCCAAACAGGGGTTGAAGCTTTCTTT	CASSSQTGVEAFF	TRBV7-8	TRBJ1-1	.	TRBD1
TGTGCCAGCAGTTTGGGGGGCTCCACTGAAGCTTTCTTT	CASSLGGSTEAFF	TRBV25-1	TRBJ1-1	.	.
TGTGCCAGTAGTGAGGGGGGAAACTATGGCTACACCTTC	CASSEGGNYGYTF	TRBV19	TRBJ1-2	.	.
TGTGCCAGCAGCTTAGGGACAGGGCCTAATGAAAAACTGTTTTTT	CASSLGTGPNEKLFF	TRBV7-9	TRBJ1-4	.	TRBD1
TGTGCCAGTAGTATCCGAAACACTGAAGCTTTCTTT	CASSIRNTEAFF	TRBV19	TRBJ1-1	.	.
TGCGCCAGCAGCCCGGCGGGCGGGAGCTCCTACGAGCAGTACTTC	CASSPAGGSSYEQYF	TRBV5-1	TRBJ2-7	.	TRBD2
TGTGCCAGCAGCCCCACGGGGGAGACCCAGTACTTC	CASSPTGETQYF	TRBV9	TRBJ2-5	.	.
TGTGCCAGCTCACGAGGGACAGGCAATCAGCCCCAGCATTTT	CASSRGTGNQPQHF	TRBV18	TRBJ1-5	.	TRBD1
TGTGCCAGCAGCGAAGCGAGACTAGCGGTCACAGATACGCAGTATTTT	CASSEARLAVTDTQYF	TRBV3-1/TRBV3-2	TRBJ2-3	.	TRBD2
TGTGCCAGCAGCTTAGACTCCGGGCCCCAGCATTTT	CASSLDSGPQHF	TRBV7-2	TRBJ1-5	.	.
TGTGCCAGCAGTTACTCGTGGGTTGACGAAAAACTGTTTTTT	CASSYSWVDEKLFF	TRBV6-6	TRBJ1-4	few	.
TGTGCCAGCAGCTTTGTGTCCGGACATGGGCATGAAAAACTGTTTTTT	CASSFVSGHGHEKLFF	TRBV7-9	TRBJ1-4	.	.
TGTGCCAGCAGCACAGGGCCGGGCCAGCCCCAGCATTTT	CASSTGPGQPQHF	TRBV3-1/TRBV3-2	TRBJ1-5	.	.
TGTGCCAGCAGCAGCCTAAGCTCCTACAATGAGCAGTTCTTC	CASSSLSSYNEQFF	TRBV11-1	TRBJ2-1	.	.
TGTGCCAGCAGCTCGCCCCCTGGACTAATTTCCCGCACAGATACGCAGTATTTT	CASSSPPGLISRTDTQYF	TRBV7-8	TRBJ2-3	.	.
TGTGCCAGCAGCTTAAGTGTTAGCGGGGGCTCCAATGAGCAGTTCTTC	CASSLSVSGGSNEQFF	TRBV7-9	TRBJ2-1	.	TRBD2
TGTGCCAGCTCACCATCACGCGGGGAGATGAATGGAAACACCATATATTTT	CASSPSRGEMNGNTIYF	TRBV18	TRBJ1-3	once	.
TGTGCCAGCAGCCGGCATTCGACAGGGACTAACGGCTACACCTTC	CASSRHSTGTNGYTF	TRBV7-9	TRBJ1-2	.	TRBD1
TGTGCCAGCAGCTTCAGAACTGAAGCTTTCTTT	CASSFRTEAFF	TRBV7-2	TRBJ1-1	.	.